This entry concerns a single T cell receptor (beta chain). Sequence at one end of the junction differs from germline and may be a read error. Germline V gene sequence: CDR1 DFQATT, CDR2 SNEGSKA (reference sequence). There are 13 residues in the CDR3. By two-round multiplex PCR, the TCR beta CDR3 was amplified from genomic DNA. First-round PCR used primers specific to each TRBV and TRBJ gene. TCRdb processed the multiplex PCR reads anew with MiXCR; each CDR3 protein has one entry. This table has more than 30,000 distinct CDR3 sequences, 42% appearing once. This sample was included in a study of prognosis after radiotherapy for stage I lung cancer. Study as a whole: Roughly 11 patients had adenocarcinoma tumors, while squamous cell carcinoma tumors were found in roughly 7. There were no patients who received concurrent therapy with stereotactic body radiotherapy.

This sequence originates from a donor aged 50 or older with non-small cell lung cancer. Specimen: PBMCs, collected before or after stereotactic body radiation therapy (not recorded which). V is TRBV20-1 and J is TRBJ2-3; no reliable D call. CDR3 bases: TGTAGTGCGAGCACAGTGAGCACAGATACGCAGTATTTT. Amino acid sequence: CSASTVSTDTQYF.